This TCR beta chain was recorded in a study of OX40 agonist ivuxolimab in advanced cancers. Notes on the research overall: Ivuxolimab was an agonistic, fully human IgG2 monoclonal antibody directed against OX40 (CD134), a costimulatory receptor. A male proportion of nearly 85% and a mean age of approximately 62 years, ranging from roughly 23 to 85, were recorded for the dose-escalation cohort. Intravenous ivuxolimab was administered to patients every 2 weeks at six dose levels: 0.01, 0.1, 0.3, 1.5, 3 and 10 mg/kg. Peripheral TCRbeta sequencing aimed to test whether ivuxolimab altered TCR sequence diversity and caused clonal T-cell expansion. Of the roughly 51 patients in dose escalation, about 20 had hepatocellular carcinoma, approximately 15 had melanoma, 9 had renal cell carcinoma and 9 had head and neck cancer. The monotherapy dose-escalation portion (N ≈ 56 patients) of the phase I ivuxolimab trial is reported in the paper. Partial responses occurred in three dose-escalation patients, of whom one had hepatocellular carcinoma and two had cutaneous melanoma. Prior anti-PD-1, anti-PD-L1 or anti-CTLA-4 therapy was permitted, and checkpoint inhibitors had been received by about two fifths of dose-escalation patients.

Including the terminal cysteine and phenylalanine, the CDR3 comprises 15 residues. CDR3 DNA is the only sequence kept; it has 45 bases, read in frame from the first base. V and J are trimmed by 4 bases and 9 bases, and the gene matches miss 14 bases of the junction. The germline V gene encodes CDR1 SGHNT and CDR2 YYREEE (reference sequence). On the study overall, not on this receptor specifically: Clonal expansion of both CD4+ and CD8+ blood T cells was observed from baseline to week 6 at doses 0.1 to 3.0 mg/kg. After ivuxolimab, more expanded clones were found on average in CD8+ T cells than in CD4+ T cells. The antigen specificity of the peripheral T cells that underwent clonal expansion was not determined. Low levels of normalized T-cell clonal expansion were also shown by some nonresponding patients. In the 0.1-3.0 mg/kg groups, partial responders had among the lowest normalized peripheral clonal expansion, particularly in CD8+ T cells.

Patients with a history of autoimmune disease or receiving systemic immunosuppression were excluded from the trial. Peripheral blood for TCR sequencing was collected from all dose cohorts at baseline, on cycle 4 day 1, and on cycle 7 day 1. Samples came from an open-label, multicenter, first-in-human phase I dose-escalation trial of ivuxolimab. Adults with locally advanced or metastatic head and neck squamous cell, hepatocellular, melanoma or renal cell carcinoma were enrolled in the trial. Before TCR sequencing, CD4+ T cells and CD8+ T cells from peripheral blood were sorted into separate populations. Comments on this clone: This clone's antigen is unknown. Base qualities are not recorded, but no much larger clone differs from it by a single base.

To sequence the TCRbeta CDR3 region, genomic DNA was isolated from the sorted cells. The immunoSEQ Assay was used to sequence the TCRbeta CDR3 regions. TCRdb obtained this table from immuneACCESS and retained in-frame rearrangements with V and J assigned. These tables miss some clones; where compared with another copy, unresolved V genes account for less than half of the shortfall, and the remainder is unexplained. Here the sample has tens of thousands of clones; 80% occur a single time. The ten most abundant clones make up 4% to 6% of the sample. The input for sequencing was CD4+ or CD8+ T cells sorted from blood, taken in a trial of the OX40 agonist ivuxolimab. The sequence joins TRBV5-4 to TRBJ1-1; 8 bases in the junction line up with TRBD1. This TCR was recovered from an adult with an advanced solid tumor such as melanoma, head and neck, liver or kidney cancer. This receptor has the CDR3 CASSRTPGTGPQAFF. The sequenced DNA: TGTGCCAGCAGCCGGACGCCGGGGACAGGCCCACAAGCTTTCTTT.